A selection of T cell receptor beta chains follows, all from one sample in a study of T-cell memory formation after mild COVID-19. TCRdb independently ran MiXCR on the 5' RACE reads; one entry per CDR3 protein. Here the sample spans 500,000 to 650,000 distinct CDR3 sequences, roughly 21% being singletons. Sequenced material: PBMCs or a T cell subset sorted from them (not recorded which). The receptors stem from an adult woman who had mild COVID-19 (a few samples of this study predate the infection). Cell type and time point are not known. CDR3s include the opening cysteine and the closing phenylalanine or tryptophan. D genes are given only for firm matches. Size is omitted from some rows. Given values are once, few, many or a class for expanded clones.

>TRBJ1-2|TRBV24-1|TRBD1|few
CATKDGTGNGYGYTF
TGTGCCACCAAAGACGGGACAGGGAATGGCTATGGCTACACCTTC
>TRBJ2-1|TRBV20-1|NA|NA
CSASLVSLSYNEQFF
TGCAGTGCTAGTTTAGTCAGCTTGTCCTACAATGAGCAGTTCTTC
>TRBJ2-3|TRBV5-1|NA|NA
CASSLGQSADTQYF
TGCGCCAGCAGCTTGGGGCAGTCGGCAGATACGCAGTATTTT
>TRBJ1-5|TRBV5-5|NA|many
CASSPSQGLGNQPQHF
TGTGCCAGCAGCCCGTCCCAGGGTCTTGGCAATCAGCCCCAGCATTTT
>TRBJ2-7|TRBV21-1|NA|few
CASSKKGQRGRISIYEQYF
TGTGCCAGCAGCAAAAAGGGACAGAGGGGGCGAATTTCCATCTACGAGCAGTACTTC
>TRBJ2-1|TRBV4-3|NA|NA
CASSQDRGEQFF
TGCGCCAGCAGCCAAGATCGGGGAGAGCAGTTCTTC
>TRBJ2-3|TRBV19|TRBD2|NA
CASGTMSTDTQYF
TGTGCCAGTGGGACTATGAGTACAGATACGCAGTATTTT
>TRBJ2-5|TRBV7-9|TRBD2|NA
CASSPLAGGRHQRTQYF
TGTGCCAGCAGCCCCCTAGCGGGGGGACGCCACCAGAGGACCCAGTACTTC
>TRBJ2-1|TRBV6-5|NA|few
CASSYSWGDNEQFF
TGTGCCAGCAGTTACTCGTGGGGGGACAATGAGCAGTTCTTC
>TRBJ1-1|TRBV7-9|NA|NA
CASSRGGGDTEAFF
TGTGCCAGCAGTCGCGGGGGAGGGGACACTGAAGCTTTCTTT
>TRBJ1-5|TRBV6-5|NA|few
CASRLKPSGASRQPQHF
TGTGCCAGCAGACTTAAGCCCTCAGGCGCCTCACGGCAGCCCCAGCATTTT
>TRBJ1-2|TRBV5-6|NA|NA
CASSLRHEYGYTF
TGTGCCAGCAGCTTGCGGCACGAGTATGGCTACACCTTC
>TRBJ2-1|TRBV24-1|TRBD2|few
CATSDLTSVRDEQFF
TGTGCCACCAGTGATTTGACTAGCGTACGAGATGAGCAGTTCTTC